This TCR beta chain was captured in a study of T cells expressing NK-cell markers. On the study more broadly: The study drew TCR beta repertoires from sorted CD3+CD56+NKG2C+, CD3+CD56+NKG2C- and CD3+CD56-NKG2C+ T cells.

A word on this clonotype: Its antigen is unidentified.

Overall study findings and caveats: HCMV specificity of expanded NKG2C+ T cell clones remained unclear. Dominant NKG2C+ clonotypes accounted for roughly 1.0-8% of CD8+ T cells in roughly 6 donors.

The authors generated TCR beta cDNA through 5'RACE template switching with UMIs. TCRdb re-called the 5' RACE reads; every CDR3 protein appears as one record, without DNA. In all, the sample yields 300,000 to 500,000 distinct CDR3 sequences. The CDR3 is 17 residues long. The V gene's germline CDR1 is LNHNV and CDR2 YYDKDF (reference sequence). The clonotype was recovered from a woman between 50 and 59 years old in good health. This sequence joins TRBV15 and TRBJ2-1; no DNA is available, so the TRBD2 call from TCRdb remains unchecked. Sequences were obtained from blood T cells: a sorted CD56 or NKG2C T cell subset, CD4+ or CD8+ T cells, or bulk PBMC T cells (not recorded which). This CDR3 reads CATSRVLSSGRAIEQFF.